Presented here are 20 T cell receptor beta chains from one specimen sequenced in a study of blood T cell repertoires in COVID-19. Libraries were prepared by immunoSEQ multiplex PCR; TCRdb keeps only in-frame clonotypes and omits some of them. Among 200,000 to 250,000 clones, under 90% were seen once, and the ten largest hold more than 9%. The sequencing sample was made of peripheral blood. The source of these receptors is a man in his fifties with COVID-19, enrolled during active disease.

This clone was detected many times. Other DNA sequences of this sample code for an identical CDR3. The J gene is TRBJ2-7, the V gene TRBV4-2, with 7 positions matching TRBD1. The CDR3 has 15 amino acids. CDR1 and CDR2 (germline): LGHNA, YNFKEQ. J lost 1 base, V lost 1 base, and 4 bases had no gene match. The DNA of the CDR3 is TGTGCCAGCAGCCAAGGACAGGGTAGTTCCTACGAGCAGTACTTC. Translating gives CASSQGQGSSYEQYF.

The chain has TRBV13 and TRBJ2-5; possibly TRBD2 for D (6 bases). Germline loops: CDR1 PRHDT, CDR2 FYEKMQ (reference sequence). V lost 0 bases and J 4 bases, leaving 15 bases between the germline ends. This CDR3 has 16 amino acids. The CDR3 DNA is TGTGCCAGCAGCTTAGGGGCGCTAGCGCGGGCAGAGACCCAGTACTTC. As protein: CASSLGALARAETQYF.

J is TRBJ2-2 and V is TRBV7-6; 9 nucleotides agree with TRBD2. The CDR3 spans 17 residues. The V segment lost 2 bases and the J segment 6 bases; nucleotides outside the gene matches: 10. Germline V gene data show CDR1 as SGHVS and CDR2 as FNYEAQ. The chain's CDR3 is CASSLNPAGGQAGELFF. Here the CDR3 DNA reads TGTGCCAGCAGCTTAAATCCTGCGGGAGGGCAGGCCGGGGAGCTGTTTTTT.

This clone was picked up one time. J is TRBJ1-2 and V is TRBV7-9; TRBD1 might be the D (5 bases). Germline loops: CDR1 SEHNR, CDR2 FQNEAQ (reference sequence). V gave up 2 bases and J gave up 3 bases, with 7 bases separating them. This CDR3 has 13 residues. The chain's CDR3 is CASSLSRDYGYTF. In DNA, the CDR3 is TGTGCCAGCAGCTTATCCAGGGACTATGGCTACACCTTC.

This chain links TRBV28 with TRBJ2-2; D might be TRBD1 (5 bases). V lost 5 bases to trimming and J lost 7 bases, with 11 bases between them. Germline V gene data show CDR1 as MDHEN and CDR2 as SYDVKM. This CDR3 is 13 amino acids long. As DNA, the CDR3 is TGTGCCAGCAGTCCCAGGGTTGGCGGGGAGCTGTTTTTT. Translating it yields CASSPRVGGELFF.

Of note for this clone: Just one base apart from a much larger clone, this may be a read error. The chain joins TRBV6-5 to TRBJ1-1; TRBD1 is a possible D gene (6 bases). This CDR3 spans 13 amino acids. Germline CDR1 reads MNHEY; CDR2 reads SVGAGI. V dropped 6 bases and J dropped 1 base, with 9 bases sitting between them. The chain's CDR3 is CASSLQGNTEAFF. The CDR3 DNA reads TGTGCCAGCAGCCTACAGGGGAACACTGAAGCTTTCTTT.

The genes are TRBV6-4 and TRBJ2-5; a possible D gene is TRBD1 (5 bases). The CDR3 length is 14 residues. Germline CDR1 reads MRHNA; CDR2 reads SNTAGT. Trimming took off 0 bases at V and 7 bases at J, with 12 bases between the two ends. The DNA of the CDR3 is TGTGCCAGCAGTGACTCGGGGCGGCCGGGGACCCAGTACTTC. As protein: CASSDSGRPGTQYF.

CDR3 DNA: TGCGCCAGCAGCCAGAGGGGGCGCCCGGATGGCTACACCTTC. Protein product: CASSQRGRPDGYTF. The V call is TRBV4-3, the J call TRBJ1-2; TRBD1 agrees at 7 bases. This CDR3 is built from 14 residues. V shed 3 bases, J shed 6 bases, and the junction held 7 bases outside the gene matches. The germline V gene has CDR1 LGHNA and CDR2 YSLEER.

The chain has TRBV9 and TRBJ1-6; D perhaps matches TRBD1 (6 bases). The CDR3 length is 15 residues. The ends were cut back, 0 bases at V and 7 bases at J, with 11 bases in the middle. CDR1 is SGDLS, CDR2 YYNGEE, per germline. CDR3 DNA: TGTGCCAGCAGCGTAGGGACAGTTGAGAATTCACCCCTCCACTTT. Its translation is CASSVGTVENSPLHF.

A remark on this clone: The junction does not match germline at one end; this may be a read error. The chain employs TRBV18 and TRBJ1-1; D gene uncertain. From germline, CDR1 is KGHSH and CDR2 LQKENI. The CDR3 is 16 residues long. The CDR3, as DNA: TGTGCCAGCTCACCACTGAAATTGGACTCGGAAAACGTTTGGGCTTTT. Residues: CASSPLKLDSENVWAF.

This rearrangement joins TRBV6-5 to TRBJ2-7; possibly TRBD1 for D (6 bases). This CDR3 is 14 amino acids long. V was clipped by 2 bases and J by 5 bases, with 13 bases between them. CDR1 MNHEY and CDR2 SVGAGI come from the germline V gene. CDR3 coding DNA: TGTGCCAGCAGTTACCGGCCAGGGGATCACGAGCAGTACTTC. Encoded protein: CASSYRPGDHEQYF.

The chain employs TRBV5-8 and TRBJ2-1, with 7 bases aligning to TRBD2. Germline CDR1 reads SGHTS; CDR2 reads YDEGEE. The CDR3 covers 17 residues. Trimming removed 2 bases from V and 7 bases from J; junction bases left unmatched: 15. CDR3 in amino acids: CASSLQGAAGVSNEQFF. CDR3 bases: TGTGCCAGCAGCTTACAAGGGGCGGCGGGAGTCTCTAATGAGCAGTTCTTC.

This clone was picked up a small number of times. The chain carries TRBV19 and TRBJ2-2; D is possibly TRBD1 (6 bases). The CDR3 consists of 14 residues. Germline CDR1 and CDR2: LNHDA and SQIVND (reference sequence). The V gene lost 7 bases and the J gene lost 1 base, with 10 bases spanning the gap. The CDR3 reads CASTWGQNTGELFF. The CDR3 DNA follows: TGTGCCAGTACTTGGGGACAGAACACCGGGGAGCTGTTTTTT.

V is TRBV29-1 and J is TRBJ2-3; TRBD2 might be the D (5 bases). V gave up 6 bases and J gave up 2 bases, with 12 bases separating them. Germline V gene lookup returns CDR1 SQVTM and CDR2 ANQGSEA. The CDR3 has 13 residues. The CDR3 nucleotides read TGCAGCGTCGCCGGGATATCCACAGATACGCAGTATTTT. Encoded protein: CSVAGISTDTQYF.

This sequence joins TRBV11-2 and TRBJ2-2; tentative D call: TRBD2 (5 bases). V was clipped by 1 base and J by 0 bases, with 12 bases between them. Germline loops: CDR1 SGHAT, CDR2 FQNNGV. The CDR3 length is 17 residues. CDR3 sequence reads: CASSLGYGVTNTGELFF. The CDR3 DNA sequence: TGTGCCAGCAGCTTAGGTTACGGGGTAACGAACACCGGGGAGCTGTTTTTT.

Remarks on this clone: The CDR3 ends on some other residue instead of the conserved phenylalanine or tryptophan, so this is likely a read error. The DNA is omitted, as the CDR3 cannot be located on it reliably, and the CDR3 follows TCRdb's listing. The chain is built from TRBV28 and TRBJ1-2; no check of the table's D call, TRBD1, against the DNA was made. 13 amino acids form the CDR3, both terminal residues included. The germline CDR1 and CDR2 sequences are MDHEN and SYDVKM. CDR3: CASSFGLREGQAS.

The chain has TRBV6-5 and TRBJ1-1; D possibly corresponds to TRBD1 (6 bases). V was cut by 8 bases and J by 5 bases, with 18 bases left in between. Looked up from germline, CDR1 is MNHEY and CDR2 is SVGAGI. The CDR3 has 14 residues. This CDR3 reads CASVGWGRVTEAFF. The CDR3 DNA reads TGTGCCAGCGTAGGTTGGGGGCGGGTAACTGAAGCTTTCTTT.

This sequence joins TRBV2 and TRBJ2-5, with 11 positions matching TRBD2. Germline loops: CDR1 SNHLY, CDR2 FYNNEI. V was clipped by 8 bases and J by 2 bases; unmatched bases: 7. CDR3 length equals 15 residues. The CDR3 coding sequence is TGTGCCAGCCGCCGGACTAGCGGGTCTCAAGAGACCCAGTACTTC. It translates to CASRRTSGSQETQYF. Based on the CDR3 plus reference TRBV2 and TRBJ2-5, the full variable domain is EPEVTQTPSHQVTQMGQEVILRCVPISNHLYFYWYRQILGQKVEFLVSFYNNEISEKSEIFDDQFSVERPDGSNFTLKIRSTKLEDSAMYFCASRRTSGSQETQYFGPGTRLLVL.

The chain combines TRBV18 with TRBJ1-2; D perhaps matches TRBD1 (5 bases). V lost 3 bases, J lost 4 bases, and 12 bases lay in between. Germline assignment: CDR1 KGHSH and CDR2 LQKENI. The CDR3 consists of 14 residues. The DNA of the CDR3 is TGTGCCAGCTCACCGTCGACAGAACTCTATGGCTACACCTTC. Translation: CASSPSTELYGYTF.

The CDR3 here is CASSKQVLETQYF. The CDR3 nucleotides read TGTGCCAGTAGCAAACAGGTTCTGGAGACCCAGTACTTC. The rearrangement links TRBV19 to TRBJ2-5; the D gene is possibly TRBD1 (5 bases). This CDR3 is 13 amino acids long. From germline, CDR1 is LNHDA and CDR2 SQIVND (reference sequence). With 6 bases removed from V and 5 bases from J, the gap between germline ends came to 13 bases.